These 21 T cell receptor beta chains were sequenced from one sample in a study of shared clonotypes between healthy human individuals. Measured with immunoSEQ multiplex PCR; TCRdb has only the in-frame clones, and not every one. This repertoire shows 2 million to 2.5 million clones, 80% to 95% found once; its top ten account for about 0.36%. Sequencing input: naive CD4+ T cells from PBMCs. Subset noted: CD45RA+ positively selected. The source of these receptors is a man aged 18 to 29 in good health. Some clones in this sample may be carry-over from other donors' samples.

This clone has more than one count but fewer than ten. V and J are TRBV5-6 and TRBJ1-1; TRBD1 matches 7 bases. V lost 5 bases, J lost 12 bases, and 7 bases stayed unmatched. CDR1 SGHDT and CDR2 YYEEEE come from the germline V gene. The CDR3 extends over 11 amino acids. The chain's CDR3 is CASSLTGVTFF. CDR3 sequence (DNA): TGTGCCAGCAGTCTTACAGGGGTAACTTTCTTT.

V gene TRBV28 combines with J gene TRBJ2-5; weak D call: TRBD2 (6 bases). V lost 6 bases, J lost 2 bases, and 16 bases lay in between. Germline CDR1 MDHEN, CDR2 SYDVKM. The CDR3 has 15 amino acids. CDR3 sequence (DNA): TGTGCCAGCAGCCCCACCCGGAGGGGACAAGAGACCCAGTACTTC. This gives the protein CASSPTRRGQETQYF.

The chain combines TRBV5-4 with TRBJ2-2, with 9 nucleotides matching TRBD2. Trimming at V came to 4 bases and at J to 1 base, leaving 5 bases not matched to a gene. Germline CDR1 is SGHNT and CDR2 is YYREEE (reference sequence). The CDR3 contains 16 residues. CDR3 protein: CASSLRAGGNTGELFF. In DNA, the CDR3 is TGTGCCAGCAGCCTGAGAGCGGGAGGGAACACCGGGGAGCTGTTTTTT.

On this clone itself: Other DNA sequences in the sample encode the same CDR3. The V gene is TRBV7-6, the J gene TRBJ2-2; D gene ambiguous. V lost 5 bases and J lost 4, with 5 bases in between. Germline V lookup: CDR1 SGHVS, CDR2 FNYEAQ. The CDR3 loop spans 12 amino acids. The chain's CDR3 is CASSPPTGELFF. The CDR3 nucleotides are TGTGCCAGCAGCCCTCCCACCGGGGAGCTGTTTTTT.

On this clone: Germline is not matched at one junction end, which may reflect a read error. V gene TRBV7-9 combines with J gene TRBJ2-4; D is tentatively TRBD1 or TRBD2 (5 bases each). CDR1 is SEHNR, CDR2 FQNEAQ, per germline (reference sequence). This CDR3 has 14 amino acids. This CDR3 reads CASSLAQGKNIQYF. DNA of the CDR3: TGTGCCAGCAGCCTAGCCCAGGGCAAAAACATTCAGTACTTC.

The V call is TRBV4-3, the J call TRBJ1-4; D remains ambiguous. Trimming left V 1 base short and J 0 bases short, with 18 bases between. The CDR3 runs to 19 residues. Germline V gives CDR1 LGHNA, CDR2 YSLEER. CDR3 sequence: CASSQGGVTSSATNEKLFF. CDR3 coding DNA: TGCGCCAGCAGCCAAGGCGGCGTCACAAGTTCTGCAACTAATGAAAAACTGTTTTTT.

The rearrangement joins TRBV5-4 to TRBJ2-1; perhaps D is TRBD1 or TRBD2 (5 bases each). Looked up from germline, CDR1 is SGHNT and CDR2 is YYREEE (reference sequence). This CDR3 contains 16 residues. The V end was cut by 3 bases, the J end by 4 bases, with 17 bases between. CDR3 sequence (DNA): TGTGCCAGCAGCTGGATGGGGAGTAGACAGTACAATGAGCAGTTCTTC. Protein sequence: CASSWMGSRQYNEQFF. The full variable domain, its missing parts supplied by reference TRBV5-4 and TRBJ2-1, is ETGVTQSPTHLIKTRGQQVTLRCSSQSGHNTVSWYQQALGQGPQFIFQYYREEENGRGNFPPRFSGLQFPNYSSELNVNALELDDSALYLCASSWMGSRQYNEQFFGPGTRLTVL.

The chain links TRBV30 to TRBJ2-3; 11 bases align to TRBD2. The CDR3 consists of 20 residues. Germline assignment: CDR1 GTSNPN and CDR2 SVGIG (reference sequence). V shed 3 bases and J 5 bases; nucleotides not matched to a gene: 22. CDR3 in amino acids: CAWRGVSGLADKRGGDTQYF. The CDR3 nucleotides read TGTGCCTGGAGGGGGGTTTCGGGACTAGCGGACAAAAGGGGTGGAGATACGCAGTATTTT.

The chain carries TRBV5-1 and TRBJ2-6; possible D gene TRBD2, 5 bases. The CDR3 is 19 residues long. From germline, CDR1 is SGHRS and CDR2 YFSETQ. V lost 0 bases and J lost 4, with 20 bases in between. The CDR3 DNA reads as TGCGCCAGCAGCTTGGACCCCGGGGTTCATGGTTCGGGGGCCAACGTCCTGACTTTC. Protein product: CASSLDPGVHGSGANVLTF.

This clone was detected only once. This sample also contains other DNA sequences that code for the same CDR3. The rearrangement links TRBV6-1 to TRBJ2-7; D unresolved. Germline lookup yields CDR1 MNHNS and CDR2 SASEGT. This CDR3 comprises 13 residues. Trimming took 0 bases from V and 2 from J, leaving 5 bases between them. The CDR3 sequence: CASSEALPYEQYF. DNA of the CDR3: TGTGCCAGCAGTGAAGCCCTCCCCTACGAGCAGTACTTC.

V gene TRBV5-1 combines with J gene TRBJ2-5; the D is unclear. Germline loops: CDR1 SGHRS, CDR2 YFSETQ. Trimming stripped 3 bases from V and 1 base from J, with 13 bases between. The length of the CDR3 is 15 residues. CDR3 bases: TGCGCCAGCAGCTCGAACGGCCACCTCCAAGAGACCCAGTACTTC. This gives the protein CASSSNGHLQETQYF.

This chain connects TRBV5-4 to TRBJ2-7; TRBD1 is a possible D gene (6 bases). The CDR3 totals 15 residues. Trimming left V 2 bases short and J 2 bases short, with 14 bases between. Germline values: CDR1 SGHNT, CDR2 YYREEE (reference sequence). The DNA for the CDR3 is TGTGCCAGCAGCTTAGCCGGGACACAAACCTACGAGCAGTACTTC. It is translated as CASSLAGTQTYEQYF.

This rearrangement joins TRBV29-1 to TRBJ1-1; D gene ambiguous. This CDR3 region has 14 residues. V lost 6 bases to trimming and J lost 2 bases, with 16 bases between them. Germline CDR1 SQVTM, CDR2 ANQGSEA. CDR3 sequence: CSVSQVSFNTEAFF. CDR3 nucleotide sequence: TGCAGCGTATCGCAGGTGTCGTTTAACACTGAAGCTTTCTTT. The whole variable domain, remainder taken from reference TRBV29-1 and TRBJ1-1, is SAVISQKPSRDICQRGTSLTIQCQVDSQVTMMFWYRQQPGQSLTLIATANQGSEATYESGFVIDKFPISRPNLTFSTLTVSNMSPEDSSIYLCSVSQVSFNTEAFFGQGTRLTVV.

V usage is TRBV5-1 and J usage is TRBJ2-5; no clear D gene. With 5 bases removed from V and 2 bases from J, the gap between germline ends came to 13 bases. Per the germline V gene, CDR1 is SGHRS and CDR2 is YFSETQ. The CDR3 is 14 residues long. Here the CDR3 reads CASRAWLIQETQYF. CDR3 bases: TGCGCCAGCAGGGCTTGGCTAATTCAAGAGACCCAGTACTTC. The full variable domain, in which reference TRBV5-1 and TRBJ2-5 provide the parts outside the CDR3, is KAGVTQTPRYLIKTRGQQVTLSCSPISGHRSVSWYQQTPGQGLQFLFEYFSETQRNKGNFPGRFSGRQFSNSRSEMNVSTLELGDSALYLCASRAWLIQETQYFGPGTRLLVL.

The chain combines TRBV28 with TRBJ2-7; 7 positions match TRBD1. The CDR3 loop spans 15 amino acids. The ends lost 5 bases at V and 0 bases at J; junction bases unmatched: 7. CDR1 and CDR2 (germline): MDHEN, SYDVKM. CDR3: CASSAPRQGSYEQYF. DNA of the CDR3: TGTGCCAGCAGTGCCCCACGACAGGGCTCCTACGAGCAGTACTTC. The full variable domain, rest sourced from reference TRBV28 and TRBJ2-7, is DVKVTQSSRYLVKRTGEKVFLECVQDMDHENMFWYRQDPGLGLRLIYFSYDVKMKEKGDIPEGYSVSREKKERFSLILESASTNQTSMYLCASSAPRQGSYEQYFGPGTRLTVT.

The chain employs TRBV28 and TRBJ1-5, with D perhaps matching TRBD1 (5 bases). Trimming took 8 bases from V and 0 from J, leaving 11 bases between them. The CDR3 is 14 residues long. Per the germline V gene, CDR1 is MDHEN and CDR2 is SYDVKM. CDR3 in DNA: TGTGCCAGCGGGGGGGACTATAGCAATCAGCCCCAGCATTTT. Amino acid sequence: CASGGDYSNQPQHF.

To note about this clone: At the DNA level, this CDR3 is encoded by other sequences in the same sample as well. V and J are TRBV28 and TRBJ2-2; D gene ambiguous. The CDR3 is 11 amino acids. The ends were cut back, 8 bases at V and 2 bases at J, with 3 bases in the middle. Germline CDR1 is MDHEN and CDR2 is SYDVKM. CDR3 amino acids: CASSNTGELFF. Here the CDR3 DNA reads TGTGCCAGCTCAAACACCGGGGAGCTGTTTTTT.

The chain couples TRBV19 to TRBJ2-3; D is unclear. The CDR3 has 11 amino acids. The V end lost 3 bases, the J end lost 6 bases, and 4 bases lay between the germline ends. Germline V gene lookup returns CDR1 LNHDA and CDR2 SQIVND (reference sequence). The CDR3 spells CASSIMDTQYF. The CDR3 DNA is TGTGCCAGTAGTATTATGGATACGCAGTATTTT.

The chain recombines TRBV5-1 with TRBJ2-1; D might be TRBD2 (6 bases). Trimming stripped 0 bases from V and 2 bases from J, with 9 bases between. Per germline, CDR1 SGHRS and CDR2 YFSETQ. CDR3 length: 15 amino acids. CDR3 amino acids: CASSLVGGAYNEQFF. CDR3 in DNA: TGCGCCAGCAGCTTGGTCGGCGGGGCCTACAATGAGCAGTTCTTC.

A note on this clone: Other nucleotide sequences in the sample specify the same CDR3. The CDR3: CASSLGTSNYGYTF. The CDR3, as DNA: TGCGCCAGCAGCTTGGGGACCTCTAACTATGGCTACACCTTC. The rearrangement uses TRBV5-1 and TRBJ1-2, with D hard to call. CDR1 and CDR2 from the germline V gene are SGHRS and YFSETQ. With 0 bases removed from V and 0 bases from J, the gap between germline ends came to 6 bases. CDR3 length equals 14 residues.

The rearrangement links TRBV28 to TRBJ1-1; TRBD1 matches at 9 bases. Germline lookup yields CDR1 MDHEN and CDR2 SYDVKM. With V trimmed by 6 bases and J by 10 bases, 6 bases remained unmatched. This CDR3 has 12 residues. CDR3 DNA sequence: TGTGCCAGCAGCCGGACAGGGGTGATAGCTTTCTTT. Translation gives CASSRTGVIAFF.